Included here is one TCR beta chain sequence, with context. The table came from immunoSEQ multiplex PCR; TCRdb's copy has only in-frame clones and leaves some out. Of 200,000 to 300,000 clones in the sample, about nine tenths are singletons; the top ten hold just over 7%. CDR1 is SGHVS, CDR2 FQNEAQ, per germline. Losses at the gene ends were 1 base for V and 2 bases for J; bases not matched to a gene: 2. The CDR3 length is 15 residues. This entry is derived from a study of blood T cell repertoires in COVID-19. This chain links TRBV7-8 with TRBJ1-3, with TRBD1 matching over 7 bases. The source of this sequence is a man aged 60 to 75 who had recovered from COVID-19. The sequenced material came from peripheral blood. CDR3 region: CASSLDRGPGNTIYF. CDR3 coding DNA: TGTGCCAGCAGCTTAGACAGGGGCCCTGGAAACACCATATATTTT.